This TCR beta chain was profiled in a study of PD-1 blockade in mismatch repair-deficient tumors. The overall study: Patients had around 11 mismatch repair-deficient cancer types and were previously treated and progressing.

This table comes from immunoSEQ multiplex PCR, and its TCRdb copy is limited to in-frame clones, with some not included. The table records around 3,500 clones, around 81% of them present only once. This CDR3 is built from 15 residues. Germline loops: CDR1 MDHEN, CDR2 SYDVKM. Trimming cost V 6 bases and J 4 bases, with 18 bases left between them. Time point defined: archival surgical resection tumor tissue. Archival surgical resections supplied tumor tissue from the three responding patients. This sample comprised primary tumor tissue, obtained from a patient treated with pembrolizumab. This receptor was obtained from an adult with mismatch repair-deficient cancer. The rearrangement links TRBV28 to TRBJ1-2, with a possible D match to TRBD1 (6 bases). CDR3 coding DNA: TGTGCCAGCAGCATACAGGGCCTTCTTCTCTATGGCTACACCTTC. Residues: CASSIQGLLLYGYTF.